The 30 T cell receptor beta chains listed next were all sequenced from one sample in a study of control samples from healthy donors and cancer patients (dated by TCRdb to about 2020). The library was made by the immunoSEQ multiplex PCR assay. As stored in TCRdb, this immuneACCESS dataset retains in-frame rearrangements with V and J assigned. A fraction of the clones does not appear; measured against another copy, unresolved V genes explain less than half of the discrepancy, and the remainder lacks a known reason. The sample table records around 75,000 clones; roughly 92% of these occur just once. The ten largest clonotypes hold approximately 6% of the sample. Specimen: blood. The receptors stem from a woman aged 60-75 years in good health.

V gene TRBV7-9 combines with J gene TRBJ1-3, with a weak D call TRBD1 (5 bases). CDR3 length: 16 residues. Trimming stripped 1 base from V and 0 bases from J, with 10 bases between. Germline assignment: CDR1 SEHNR and CDR2 FQNEAQ (reference sequence). The CDR3 nucleotides are TGTGCCAGCAGCTTAGGTGGAGGGGTCTCTGGAAACACCATATATTTT. Translated: CASSLGGGVSGNTIYF.

The chain recombines TRBV2 with TRBJ2-3; TRBD2 is a possible D gene (5 bases). This CDR3 contains 13 residues. V was pared by 6 bases and J by 6 bases, with 13 bases between. In germline, CDR1 is SNHLY, CDR2 FYNNEI. This CDR3 reads CASRGRERDTQYF. The CDR3 nucleotides read TGTGCCAGCAGGGGGAGAGAGAGGGATACGCAGTATTTT.

V is TRBV5-8 and J is TRBJ2-2, with a tentative D call TRBD1 (5 bases). The CDR3 has 14 amino acids. Germline V gives CDR1 SGHTS, CDR2 YDEGEE. The V end lost 6 bases, the J end lost 4 bases, and 13 bases lay between the germline ends. This chain's CDR3 is CASTSLRGTGELFF. For the CDR3, the DNA is TGTGCCAGCACTTCGTTAAGGGGCACCGGGGAGCTGTTTTTT.

The rearrangement links TRBV19 to TRBJ1-4; D is unresolved. V was clipped by 3 bases and J by 4 bases, with 9 bases between them. The CDR3 totals 14 residues. Germline CDR1 reads LNHDA; CDR2 reads SQIVND (reference sequence). The CDR3 loop reads CASSISGLNEKLFF. The CDR3 DNA reads as TGTGCCAGTAGTATTTCCGGTCTTAATGAAAAACTGTTTTTT.

The chain is built from TRBV11-2 and TRBJ1-6, with D uncertain. Germline lookup yields CDR1 SGHAT and CDR2 FQNNGV. V was clipped by 0 bases and J by 7 bases, with 7 bases between them. The CDR3 contains 14 residues. The chain's CDR3 is CASSLDRLNSPLHF. Here the CDR3 DNA reads TGTGCCAGCAGCTTAGATCGATTAAATTCACCCCTCCACTTT.

The genes are TRBV7-9 and TRBJ2-7; D gene uncertain. V was clipped by 5 bases and J by 0 bases, with 11 bases between them. There are 14 residues in the CDR3. CDR1 is SEHNR and CDR2 is FQNEAQ in the germline V gene (reference sequence). The CDR3 region is CASSPGPGSYEQYF. The CDR3 DNA reads as TGTGCCAGCAGCCCTGGACCCGGCTCCTACGAGCAGTACTTC. Supplemented by reference TRBV7-9 and TRBJ2-7, the full variable domain reads DTGVSQNPRHKITKRGQNVTFRCDPISEHNRLYWYRQTLGQGPEFLTYFQNEAQLEKSRLLSDRFSAERPKGSFSTLEIQRTEQGDSAMYLCASSPGPGSYEQYFGPGTRLTVT.

This clone was found once. J is TRBJ2-7 and V is TRBV14; D possibly uses TRBD1 or TRBD2 (6 bases each). Germline V gives CDR1 SGHDN, CDR2 FVKESK. The CDR3 loop spans 16 amino acids. The V and J ends lost 4 bases and 4 bases respectively, with 20 bases between them. CDR3 loop: CASSLRYRGRKYEQYF. The CDR3 DNA reads as TGTGCCAGCAGCCTTAGATATCGGGGGCGTAAATACGAGCAGTACTTC.

The V and J genes are TRBV5-4 and TRBJ2-7; the D is unclear. The V gene's germline CDR1 is SGHNT and CDR2 YYREEE (reference sequence). This CDR3 contains 14 residues. Trimming removed 0 bases at V and 1 base at J, with 8 bases between. The DNA for the CDR3 is TGTGCCAGCAGCTTGGATCCCGGATCCTACGAGCAGTACTTC. Its protein is CASSLDPGSYEQYF.

This rearrangement joins TRBV25-1 to TRBJ1-2; D is uncertain. The germline V gene has CDR1 MGHDK and CDR2 SYGVNS. The CDR3 has 14 amino acids. The V and J ends lost 4 bases and 2 bases respectively, with 11 bases between them. CDR3 DNA: TGTGCCAGCAGTGTCGACGGTGAGAACTATGGCTACACCTTC. This translates into CASSVDGENYGYTF.

The CDR3 sequence: CASRGGPALFF. CDR3 in DNA: TGTGCCAGCAGGGGCGGTCCCGCGTTGTTTTTT. J is TRBJ2-2 and V is TRBV28; D gene ambiguous. The V gene lost 6 bases and the J gene lost 15 bases, with 14 bases spanning the gap. From germline, CDR1 is MDHEN and CDR2 SYDVKM. The CDR3 totals 11 residues.

In its sample, this clone was seen once. CDR3 amino acids: CASSSGTSGLDEQFF. The CDR3 nucleotides read TGTGCCAGCAGCAGCGGGACTAGCGGGTTGGATGAGCAGTTCTTC. The V call is TRBV21-1, the J call TRBJ2-1; the DNA was not used to check the table's D call, TRBD2. TRBV21-1 has pseudogene status. CDR3 length equals 15 residues.

The genes are TRBV28 and TRBJ1-2; 11 bases map to TRBD1. The CDR3 consists of 16 residues. Germline CDR1 is MDHEN and CDR2 is SYDVKM. V was clipped by 4 bases and J by 2 bases; unmatched bases: 6. The CDR3 is CASSYRWDRGNYGYTF. The CDR3 nucleotides are TGTGCCAGCAGTTACCGATGGGACAGGGGGAACTATGGCTACACCTTC.

The gene calls are TRBV12-3 or TRBV12-4 and TRBJ2-3; no firm D call. The CDR3 totals 11 residues. V dropped 6 bases and J dropped 9 bases, with 10 bases sitting between them. The CDR3 sequence is CASSPGVTQYF. For the CDR3, the DNA is TGTGCCAGCAGCCCTGGGGTCACGCAGTATTTT.

The gene calls are TRBV6-5 and TRBJ2-1; 8 nucleotides align to TRBD2. The J segment lost 0 bases and the V segment lost 7 bases, leaving 5 bases of the junction unmatched. There are 15 residues in the CDR3. Germline values: CDR1 MNHEY, CDR2 SVGAGI. CDR3: CASTKAGVSYNEQFF. The DNA for the CDR3 is TGTGCCAGCACCAAAGCGGGAGTCTCCTACAATGAGCAGTTCTTC.

This chain uses TRBV2 with TRBJ2-7; 9 bases agree with TRBD1. The CDR3 spans 13 residues. The trim removed 6 bases at V and 4 bases at J, leaving 4 bases unmatched. The germline CDR1 and CDR2 sequences are SNHLY and FYNNEI. CDR3 in amino acids: CASRPTGGYEQYF. The CDR3 DNA reads as TGTGCCAGCAGGCCGACAGGGGGGTACGAGCAGTACTTC.

The chain employs TRBV5-1 and TRBJ1-5, with unresolved D. Germline assignment: CDR1 SGHRS and CDR2 YFSETQ. V was cut by 1 base and J by 2 bases, with 7 bases left in between. This CDR3 region has 14 residues. CDR3: CASSLSGGNQPQHF. As DNA, the CDR3 is TGCGCCAGCAGCTTGTCAGGTGGCAATCAGCCCCAGCATTTT.

The V and J genes are TRBV5-1 and TRBJ1-1, with D uncertain. V lost 6 bases to trimming and J lost 0 bases, with 12 bases between them. The CDR3 totals 14 residues. From germline, CDR1 is SGHRS and CDR2 YFSETQ. CDR3 sequence: CASNSLGMNTEAFF. CDR3 bases: TGCGCCAGCAATAGTCTGGGAATGAACACTGAAGCTTTCTTT.

This sequence joins TRBV28 and TRBJ2-5, with D possibly being TRBD1 or TRBD2 (6 bases each). Trimming left V 6 bases short and J 7 bases short, with 18 bases between. CDR3 length: 14 amino acids. Germline V gene lookup returns CDR1 MDHEN and CDR2 SYDVKM. The CDR3: CASRAQGGPGTQYF. CDR3 nucleotide sequence: TGTGCCAGCAGAGCACAGGGAGGCCCGGGGACCCAGTACTTC. The entire variable domain, with the rest obtained from reference TRBV28 and TRBJ2-5, is as follows: DVKVTQSSRYLVKRTGEKVFLECVQDMDHENMFWYRQDPGLGLRLIYFSYDVKMKEKGDIPEGYSVSREKKERFSLILESASTNQTSMYLCASRAQGGPGTQYFGPGTRLLVL.

The chain has TRBV5-6 and TRBJ1-4; a possible D gene is TRBD1 (6 bases). Trimming removed 4 bases at V and 7 bases at J, with 14 bases between. The CDR3 runs to 14 residues. Germline V gene data show CDR1 as SGHDT and CDR2 as YYEEEE. In DNA form, the CDR3 reads TGTGCCAGCAGCGATGACCCAGGGGCTGAAAAACTGTTTTTT. Amino acid sequence: CASSDDPGAEKLFF.

The chain joins TRBV30 to TRBJ1-6; D is undetermined. The length of the CDR3 is 13 residues. V was cut by 1 base and J by 4 bases, with 5 bases left in between. Germline V lookup: CDR1 GTSNPN, CDR2 SVGIG (reference sequence). The CDR3 DNA reads TGTGCCTGGAGTGGCCAGTATAATTCACCCCTCCACTTT. Its translation: CAWSGQYNSPLHF.

This rearrangement joins TRBV25-1 to TRBJ2-3; D is perhaps TRBD1 (6 bases). There are 16 residues in the CDR3. Germline assignment: CDR1 MGHDK and CDR2 SYGVNS. V shed 3 bases and J shed 8 bases, with 21 bases lying between them. CDR3 region: CASSDPRNPQGGTQYF. CDR3 DNA sequence: TGTGCCAGCAGTGACCCCCGCAACCCACAGGGCGGTACGCAGTATTTT.

The chain couples TRBV18 to TRBJ2-3; a possible D gene is TRBD2 (5 bases). Trimming stripped 4 bases from V and 6 bases from J, with 8 bases between. CDR3 length equals 12 residues. Germline CDR1 reads KGHSH; CDR2 reads LQKENI. CDR3 region: CASSLEGDTQYF. The CDR3 DNA sequence: TGTGCCAGCTCACTTGAGGGCGATACGCAGTATTTT.

This chain connects TRBV9 to TRBJ1-6, with a tentative D call TRBD1 (6 bases). CDR3 size: 18 residues. CDR1 SGDLS and CDR2 YYNGEE come from the germline V gene. The V end lost 0 bases, the J end lost 10 bases, and 23 bases lay between the germline ends. This CDR3 is CASSVGLGQGSLGSPLHF. The CDR3 nucleotides are TGTGCCAGCAGCGTAGGCCTGGGGCAGGGGAGTTTGGGGTCACCCCTCCACTTT.

J is TRBJ1-2 and V is TRBV5-1; D gene ambiguous. In germline, CDR1 is SGHRS, CDR2 YFSETQ. Trimming shortened V by 5 bases and J by 5 bases, and 19 bases separated the two germline ends. CDR3 length: 15 amino acids. This CDR3 reads CASSWSQPTLYGYTF. In DNA form, the CDR3 reads TGCGCCAGCAGTTGGAGCCAGCCGACGTTATATGGCTACACCTTC. The variable domain in full, with the rest retrieved from reference TRBV5-1 and TRBJ1-2, is KAGVTQTPRYLIKTRGQQVTLSCSPISGHRSVSWYQQTPGQGLQFLFEYFSETQRNKGNFPGRFSGRQFSNSRSEMNVSTLELGDSALYLCASSWSQPTLYGYTFGSGTRLTVV.

This rearrangement joins TRBV28 to TRBJ1-2; 12 nucleotides agree with TRBD1. Germline loops: CDR1 MDHEN, CDR2 SYDVKM. V was pared by 6 bases and J by 7 bases, with 15 bases of the junction left unmatched. The length of the CDR3 is 17 residues. The CDR3 nucleotides are TGTGCCAGCAGCTCTGCGGGACAGGGGGCTGGAGGGGGTGGCTACACCTTC. As protein: CASSSAGQGAGGGGYTF.

The rearrangement uses TRBV24-1 and TRBJ2-6; weak D call: TRBD1 (5 bases). The V gene's germline CDR1 is KGHDR and CDR2 SFDVKD. The length of the CDR3 is 14 residues. With 7 bases removed from V and 4 bases from J, the gap between germline ends came to 10 bases. The CDR3: CATSLTGGANVLTF. In DNA, the CDR3 is TGTGCCACCAGCCTAACAGGAGGGGCCAACGTCCTGACTTTC.

V usage is TRBV29-1 and J usage is TRBJ1-1, with 11 bases fitting TRBD1. The V gene end was trimmed by 1 base and the J gene end by 0 bases; junction bases not matched to a gene: 7. The CDR3 is 17 residues long. Germline V gene data show CDR1 as SQVTM and CDR2 as ANQGSEA. As DNA, the CDR3 is TGCAGCGTTGAAGGGGGACAGGGGGTTTTAATGAACACTGAAGCTTTCTTT. Translation gives CSVEGGQGVLMNTEAFF. The full variable domain, in which reference TRBV29-1 and TRBJ1-1 provide the parts outside the CDR3, is SAVISQKPSRDICQRGTSLTIQCQVDSQVTMMFWYRQQPGQSLTLIATANQGSEATYESGFVIDKFPISRPNLTFSTLTVSNMSPEDSSIYLCSVEGGQGVLMNTEAFFGQGTRLTVV.

This clone occurred once. This rearrangement joins TRBV7-2 to TRBJ2-7; 9 nucleotides align to TRBD2. Germline CDR1 and CDR2: SGHTA and FQGNSA. CDR3 length equals 15 residues. Germline trimming cut 3 bases from V and 2 bases from J; bases unmatched to any gene: 5. The DNA of the CDR3 is TGTGCCAGCAGCTTTTTAGGACTAGCGACCTACGAGCAGTACTTC. Protein product: CASSFLGLATYEQYF.

This sequence joins TRBV10-1 and TRBJ2-1, with D possibly matching TRBD2 (5 bases). The CDR3 extends over 13 amino acids. Germline CDR1 reads WNHNN; CDR2 reads SYGVQD (reference sequence). V was pared by 7 bases and J by 8 bases, with 15 bases between. CDR3 loop: CASTCLAGDEQFF. The CDR3 DNA is TGCGCCAGCACATGCTTGGCGGGCGATGAGCAGTTCTTC.

J is TRBJ1-5 and V is TRBV19, with 7 bases fitting TRBD1. Germline CDR1 LNHDA, CDR2 SQIVND (reference sequence). V trimming: 7 bases; J trimming: 4 bases; junction bases outside the gene matches: 13. The CDR3 totals 16 residues. The CDR3 nucleotides are TGTGCCAGTAATAGGGGTTTCAGGGACAGAAATCAGCCCCAGCATTTT. This gives the protein CASNRGFRDRNQPQHF.